Included here is one TCR beta chain sequence, with context. Only in-frame clones appear in the TCRdb table, and some are missing; sequencing was by immunoSEQ multiplex PCR. The sample comprises 130,000 to 150,000 clones, over 75% of which are singletons, and approximately 1.2% rests with the top ten. This record belongs to a study of blood T cell repertoires in COVID-19. The source of this sequence is a woman between 25 and 40 years old with acute COVID-19. Sequencing was carried out using PBMCs or T cells enriched from blood (not recorded which).

Written as DNA, the CDR3 is TGTGCCACCAGTGGGGTATCGGGAACAGGGGGCAAGGAGACCCAGTACTTC. Translation gives CATSGVSGTGGKETQYF. The chain links TRBV24-1 to TRBJ2-5; 9 bases are shared with TRBD1. CDR1 and CDR2 from the germline V gene are KGHDR and SFDVKD. V lost 5 bases, J lost 5 bases, and 14 bases stayed unmatched. The CDR3 runs 17 residues.